One and the same sample provided the 26 T cell receptor beta chains below, sequenced in a study of blood T cells in healthy people across ages. The second PCR ran about 6 to 12 cycles with a sample-barcoded 5' primer and J-beta primers. MiXCR, run by TCRdb on the 5' RACE reads, gives a single entry per CDR3 protein. Seen here are some 710,000 distinct CDR3 sequences, over 20% observed once, and the top ten hold under 25%. Sequencing used blood. Receptors were obtained from a man in his 70s in good health.

This clonotype was detected ten times or more. The gene calls are TRBV29-1 and TRBJ1-4; unclear D gene. V was pared by 6 bases and J by 8 bases, with 10 bases between. This CDR3 has 11 residues. The V gene's germline CDR1 is SQVTM and CDR2 ANQGSEA. The CDR3, as DNA: TGCAGCGTAATGCACCAAGAAAAACTGTTTTTT. Its protein is CSVMHQEKLFF.

V gene TRBV5-1 combines with J gene TRBJ1-5, with D unclear. The CDR3 length is 16 residues. Germline loops: CDR1 SGHRS, CDR2 YFSETQ. V lost 4 bases and J lost 5, with 19 bases in between. CDR3 nucleotides: TGCGCCAGCAGCCCAGGACCGCTCTCACCTGATCAGCCCCAGCATTTT. Encoded protein: CASSPGPLSPDQPQHF.

Details on this clonotype: Compared with germline, one end of the junction differs, possibly owing to a read error. The J gene is TRBJ2-1, the V gene TRBV12-3 or TRBV12-4; D uncertain. This CDR3 comprises 14 residues. CDR3: CASSPPHSDNEQFF. CDR3 nucleotides: TGTGCCAGCAGTCCCCCTCACTCCGACAATGAGCAGTTCTTC.

The chain uses TRBV7-9 and TRBJ1-4; D perhaps matches TRBD1 (5 bases). CDR3 length equals 14 residues. V was shortened by 3 bases and J by 10 bases, with 15 bases between the two germline ends. Germline CDR1 reads SEHNR; CDR2 reads FQNEAQ (reference sequence). CDR3 bases: TGTGCCAGCAGCTTGAACCAGGGAGATGCAAAACTGTTTTTT. It translates to CASSLNQGDAKLFF.

This chain connects TRBV6-5 to TRBJ2-5; D possibly uses TRBD1 or TRBD2 (6 bases each). Per the germline V gene, CDR1 is MNHEY and CDR2 is SVGAGI. V shed 6 bases and J shed 2 bases, with 13 bases lying between them. This CDR3 is built from 14 residues. CDR3 in amino acids: CASRNGGGQETQYF. The CDR3 nucleotides are TGTGCCAGCAGAAACGGGGGCGGTCAAGAGACCCAGTACTTC.

A remark on this clonotype: No conserved phenylalanine or tryptophan is present at the end of the CDR3, so a read error is the likely explanation. The CDR3 DNA follows: TGTGCCAGCAGCCCGGGGAGGGTTCGGGGCTACACCTCC. Translating it yields CASSPGRVRGYTS. The V call is TRBV12-3 or TRBV12-4, the J call TRBJ1-2; D remains ambiguous. Trimming cost V 6 bases and J 8 bases, with 16 bases left between them. The CDR3 is made up of 13 amino acids.

The chain couples TRBV20-1 to TRBJ2-7, with no clear D. There are 13 residues in the CDR3. Germline CDR1 is DFQATT and CDR2 is SNEGSKA (reference sequence). V was clipped by 4 bases and J by 1 base, with 11 bases between them. The CDR3 nucleotides are TGCAGTGCTACTGGATTGGTTTCCTACGAGCAGTACTTC. Translated, it gives CSATGLVSYEQYF.

The sample holds a few counts of this clonotype. V usage is TRBV7-9 and J usage is TRBJ1-2, with 8 bases identical to TRBD1. Unmatched junction bases numbered 12, after V lost 1 base and J lost 8 bases. From germline, CDR1 is SEHNR and CDR2 FQNEAQ (reference sequence). This CDR3 is built from 16 residues. In DNA form, the CDR3 reads TGTGCCAGCAGCTTAGTATCAGGCAACGACAGGGGAGGCTACACCTTC. This gives the protein CASSLVSGNDRGGYTF.

The chain couples TRBV27 to TRBJ2-2, with D possibly called TRBD1 or TRBD2 (5 bases each). V gave up 4 bases and J gave up 1 base, with 13 bases separating them. The CDR3 extends over 16 amino acids. Germline V gives CDR1 MNHEY, CDR2 SMNVEV (reference sequence). As DNA, the CDR3 is TGTGCCAGCAGTTCCCCCGGGACCGGGAACACCGGGGAGCTGTTTTTT. This gives the protein CASSSPGTGNTGELFF.

This clonotype was counted once. The chain couples TRBV28 to TRBJ1-2, with D unresolved. The CDR3 sequence is 16 residues long. With 6 bases removed from V and 2 bases from J, the gap between germline ends came to 19 bases. CDR1 and CDR2 (germline): MDHEN, SYDVKM. The CDR3 region has the DNA TGTGCCAGCAGCCCTTGGGGTCTCCAGGCCAACTATGGCTACACCTTC. It codes for CASSPWGLQANYGYTF.

The chain joins TRBV14 to TRBJ2-1; TRBD2 matches 8 bases. V lost 0 bases and J lost 0; bases outside the gene matches: 4. Per the germline V gene, CDR1 is SGHDN and CDR2 is FVKESK. The CDR3 sequence is 17 residues long. The DNA of the CDR3 is TGTGCCAGCAGCCAAGAGGTAGCGGGGAGCTCCTACAATGAGCAGTTCTTC. Amino acids: CASSQEVAGSSYNEQFF.

The CDR3 protein is CASSQDAVYNEQFF. CDR3 bases: TGCGCCAGCAGCCAAGACGCAGTCTACAATGAGCAGTTCTTC. The V and J genes are TRBV4-1 and TRBJ2-5; D is unresolved. The DNA end favors TRBJ2-1, so the J call may be wrong. Germline assignment: CDR1 MGHRA and CDR2 YSYEKL. CDR3 length: 14 amino acids.

The rearrangement uses TRBV2 and TRBJ2-5, with TRBD2 matching 8 bases. The V gene's germline CDR1 is SNHLY and CDR2 FYNNEI. The CDR3 sequence is 15 residues long. The ends lost 6 bases at V and 3 bases at J; junction bases unmatched: 9. CDR3 coding DNA: TGTGCCAGCAGCCCTAATAGCGGGGCGGAAGAGACCCAGTACTTC. Translated: CASSPNSGAEETQYF.

The CDR3 DNA sequence: TGTGCCAGCAGTTACTCTCGAGCGGGGAGTCAAGAGACCCAGTACTTC. Amino acid sequence: CASSYSRAGSQETQYF. This chain links TRBV6-6 with TRBJ2-5, with 7 bases that match TRBD2. The CDR3 sequence is 16 residues long. After removal of 0 bases from V and 2 bases from J, the junction contained 6 bases not matched to a gene. Germline loops: CDR1 MNHNY, CDR2 SVGAGI (reference sequence).

This clonotype was recorded a few times. The gene calls are TRBV5-1 and TRBJ1-1; TRBD1 is a possible D gene (5 bases). The CDR3 has 14 residues. Germline V gene lookup returns CDR1 SGHRS and CDR2 YFSETQ. V lost 4 bases and J 5 bases, leaving 15 bases between the germline ends. As DNA, the CDR3 is TGCGCCAGCAGCGATCGGGACGGTTGGACTGAAGCTTTCTTT. It specifies CASSDRDGWTEAFF.

Ten or more counts support this clonotype. J is TRBJ1-2 and V is TRBV5-1; D uncertain. The CDR3 runs 13 residues. Per the germline V gene, CDR1 is SGHRS and CDR2 is YFSETQ. Trimming left V 1 base short and J 5 bases short, with 9 bases between. The CDR3 protein is CASSLLGQYGYTF. CDR3 nucleotides: TGCGCCAGCAGCTTGTTGGGTCAGTATGGCTACACCTTC.

This clonotype was observed a few times. The chain uses TRBV12-3 or TRBV12-4 and TRBJ2-5; D possibly corresponds to TRBD2 (6 bases). The J call could be wrong; TRBJ2-1 is a better fit for the DNA end. CDR3 length: 13 amino acids. CDR3 sequence: CASSRGTWNEQFF. The CDR3, as DNA: TGTGCCAGCAGCCGCGGGACTTGGAATGAGCAGTTCTTC.

This clonotype was recorded many times. CDR3: CASSLGTGWETQYF. CDR3 DNA sequence: TGTGCCAGCAGTCTCGGGACAGGTTGGGAGACCCAGTACTTC. The rearrangement joins TRBV12-3 or TRBV12-4 to TRBJ2-5; 8 bases match TRBD1. Trimming removed 5 bases from V and 5 bases from J; junction bases left unmatched: 7. The CDR3 has 14 amino acids.

This clonotype was counted a few times. V is TRBV15 and J is TRBJ2-3; a weak D match, TRBD2 (5 bases). V was trimmed by 1 base and J by 3 bases, leaving 23 bases between them. The CDR3 totals 19 residues. CDR1 LNHNV and CDR2 YYDKDF come from the germline V gene (reference sequence). CDR3 DNA: TGTGCCACCAGCAGAGTTCTTGGGCTAGCCGAGGTGGGGACAGATACGCAGTATTTT. Its protein is CATSRVLGLAEVGTDTQYF.

The chain employs TRBV7-2 and TRBJ2-3; 9 nucleotides agree with TRBD2. Germline CDR1 reads SGHTA; CDR2 reads FQGNSA. Losses at the gene ends were 2 bases for V and 2 bases for J; bases not matched to a gene: 8. CDR3 length: 17 residues. In nucleotides, the CDR3 is TGTGCCAGCAGCTTAAAAATGCTAGCGGGGACCACAGATACGCAGTATTTT. It yields the protein CASSLKMLAGTTDTQYF.

The chain is built from TRBV18 and TRBJ2-1; TRBD2 agrees at 9 bases. V was clipped by 6 bases and J by 7 bases; unmatched bases: 13. The CDR3 extends over 16 amino acids. Germline V gene sequence: CDR1 KGHSH, CDR2 LQKENI. The CDR3 protein is CASSPRMRGGENEQFF. The CDR3 DNA sequence: TGTGCCAGCTCGCCCCGAATGCGGGGGGGAGAAAATGAGCAGTTCTTC. The variable domain in full, with the rest retrieved from reference TRBV18 and TRBJ2-1, is NAGVMQNPRHLVRRRGQEARLRCSPMKGHSHVYWYRQLPEEGLKFMVYLQKENIIDESGMPKERFSAEFPKEGPSILRIQQVVRGDSAAYFCASSPRMRGGENEQFFGPGTRLTVL.

The genes are TRBV12-3 or TRBV12-4 and TRBJ2-5; TRBD1 aligns across 7 bases. Trimming took 8 bases from V and 3 from J; bases not matched to a gene: 9. This CDR3 has 14 amino acids. The CDR3: CASAGGQAKETQYF. Written as DNA, the CDR3 is TGTGCCAGCGCTGGCGGACAGGCGAAAGAGACCCAGTACTTC.

This rearrangement joins TRBV4-3 to TRBJ2-3; tentatively, D is TRBD1 or TRBD2 (5 bases each). V gave up 1 base and J gave up 4 bases, with 12 bases separating them. This CDR3 spans 15 amino acids. Germline V gene sequence: CDR1 LGHNA, CDR2 YSLEER. As DNA, the CDR3 is TGCGCCAGCAGCCAAGGGCTGGGGGTGCCAGATACGCAGTATTTT. Amino acid sequence: CASSQGLGVPDTQYF.

The chain combines TRBV5-1 with TRBJ2-5, with D possibly matching TRBD2 (5 bases). Germline lookup yields CDR1 SGHRS and CDR2 YFSETQ. The CDR3 runs 15 residues. The V and J ends lost 4 bases and 2 bases respectively, with 15 bases between them. Here the CDR3 reads CASSAAGIQQETQYF. The CDR3 DNA follows: TGCGCCAGCAGCGCAGCCGGGATCCAGCAAGAGACCCAGTACTTC. The whole variable domain, remainder taken from reference TRBV5-1 and TRBJ2-5, is KAGVTQTPRYLIKTRGQQVTLSCSPISGHRSVSWYQQTPGQGLQFLFEYFSETQRNKGNFPGRFSGRQFSNSRSEMNVSTLELGDSALYLCASSAAGIQQETQYFGPGTRLLVL.

This clonotype has just a few counts. The chain links TRBV4-1 to TRBJ1-2, with D perhaps matching TRBD1 (5 bases). Germline assignment: CDR1 MGHRA and CDR2 YSYEKL. Trimming stripped 0 bases from V and 3 bases from J, with 14 bases between. The CDR3 is made up of 16 amino acids. The CDR3 DNA reads TGCGCCAGCAGCCAAGATTCGAGACAAGGGGACTATGGCTACACCTTC. Amino acid sequence: CASSQDSRQGDYGYTF.

The rearrangement joins TRBV25-1 to TRBJ2-2; no clear D gene. CDR3 length equals 13 residues. Germline loops: CDR1 MGHDK, CDR2 SYGVNS. Trimming left V 4 bases short and J 7 bases short, with 10 bases between. The CDR3 sequence is CASSAGHNGELFF. CDR3 DNA sequence: TGTGCCAGCAGTGCGGGCCATAACGGGGAGCTGTTTTTT.